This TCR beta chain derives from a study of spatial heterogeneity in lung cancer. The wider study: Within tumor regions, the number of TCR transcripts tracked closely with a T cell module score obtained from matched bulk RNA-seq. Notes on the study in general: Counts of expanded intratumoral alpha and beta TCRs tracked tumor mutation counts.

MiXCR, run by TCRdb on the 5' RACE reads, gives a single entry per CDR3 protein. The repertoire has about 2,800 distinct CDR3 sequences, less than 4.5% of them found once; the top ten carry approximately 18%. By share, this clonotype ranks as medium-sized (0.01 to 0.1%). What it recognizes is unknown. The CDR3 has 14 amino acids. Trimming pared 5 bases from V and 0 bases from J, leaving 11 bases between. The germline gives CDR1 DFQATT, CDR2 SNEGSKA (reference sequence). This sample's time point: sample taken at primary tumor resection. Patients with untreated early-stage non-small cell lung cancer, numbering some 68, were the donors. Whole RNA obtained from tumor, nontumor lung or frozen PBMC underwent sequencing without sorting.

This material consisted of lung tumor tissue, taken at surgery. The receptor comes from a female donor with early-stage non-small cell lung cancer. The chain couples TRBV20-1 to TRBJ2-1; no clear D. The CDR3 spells CSAQAKSSYNEQFF. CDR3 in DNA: TGCAGTGCTCAAGCTAAAAGCTCCTACAATGAGCAGTTCTTC.